Listed below are T cell receptor beta chains from one sample, sequenced in a study of blood T cells in healthy people across ages. TCRdb reprocessed the 5' RACE reads with MiXCR, giving one entry per CDR3 protein. The sample has about 570,000 distinct CDR3 sequences, 25% to 30% seen once. The sample consisted of blood. The receptors shown here come from a woman in her 70s in good health. Both conserved end residues are part of each CDR3. A D gene is named only where the DNA matches it firmly. Some rows mark clone size as missing; the rest say once, few, many or name a class of expanded clone.

>TRBV18|few|TRBD1|TRBJ1-3
TGTGCCAGCTCACGTCGTGGACAGGACTCTGGAAACACCATATATTTT
CASSRRGQDSGNTIYF
>TRBV7-3|NA|TRBD1|TRBJ1-2
TGTGCCAGCAGCCCAACCAGGGGGCCTGGCTACACCTTC
CASSPTRGPGYTF
>TRBV5-1|few|NA|TRBJ2-3
TGCGCCAGCAGCTCTTTCGCTAGCACAGATACGCAGTATTTT
CASSSFASTDTQYF
>TRBV20-1|few|NA|TRBJ1-1
TGCAGTGCTAGAATTCCCCCCGCTGAAGCTTTCTTT
CSARIPPAEAFF
>TRBV5-1|NA|NA|TRBJ2-3
TGCGCCAGCAGCGCACCCGCAGATACGCAGTATTTT
CASSAPADTQYF
>TRBV3-1|few|TRBD1|TRBJ1-2
TGTGCCAGCAGCCGAACTTGGACAGGGTATGACGTCTATGGCTACACCTTC
CASSRTWTGYDVYGYTF
>TRBV7-2|NA|NA|TRBJ1-4
TGTGCCAGCAGCTTAGTCGGGACATCGGAAAAACTGTTTTTT
CASSLVGTSEKLFF
>TRBV24-1|few|TRBD1|TRBJ2-5
TGTGCCACCAGTACAGGGGGCGAAGAGACCCAGTACTTC
CATSTGGEETQYF
>TRBV5-1|NA|NA|TRBJ1-1
TGCGCCAGCAGCTTGGGGATTCGGGGTAGCGGCACTGAAGCTTTCTTT
CASSLGIRGSGTEAFF
>TRBV6-2/TRBV6-3|NA|NA|TRBJ1-2
TGTGCCAGCTCCGCGTACGGGTTCCATGGCTACACCTTC
CASSAYGFHGYTF
>TRBV12-3/TRBV12-4|few|NA|TRBJ2-3
TGTGCCAGCAGTTTCCCCCAAGGCTCTAGCACAGATACGCAGTATTTT
CASSFPQGSSTDTQYF
>TRBV12-3/TRBV12-4|NA|NA|TRBJ2-2
TGTGCCAGCAGTCAATACACCGGGGAGCTGTTTTTT
CASSQYTGELFF
>TRBV11-1|few|TRBD1|TRBJ2-1
TGTGCCAGCAGCAAAGCCGGGACAGGGAATTCCCAGAGGTCCTACAATGAGCAGTTCTTC
CASSKAGTGNSQRSYNEQFF
>TRBV27|few|NA|TRBJ2-5
TGTGCCAGCATGGAATTGACCGCAGAAAGGAAGACCCAGTACTTC
CASMELTAERKTQYF
>TRBV6-2/TRBV6-3|few|NA|TRBJ2-7
TGTGCCAGCAGGGGGAAATCCTACGAGCAGTACTTC
CASRGKSYEQYF
>TRBV28|few|TRBD2|TRBJ2-5
TGTGCCAGCAGTTACGGGAGGGTGACCCAGTACTTC
CASSYGRVTQYF
>TRBV10-3|NA|TRBD1|TRBJ2-7
TGTGCCATCAGTGGACAGGGGTCCTACGAGCAGTACTTC
CAISGQGSYEQYF
>TRBV7-9|few|TRBD1|TRBJ2-5
TGTGCCAGCAGCTCATCGACAGGGGAAGAGACCCAGTACTTC
CASSSSTGEETQYF
>TRBV5-1|few|NA|TRBJ2-7
TGCGCCAGCAGCTTGGAGCCGACAAGACCTTACGAGCAGTACTTC
CASSLEPTRPYEQYF
>TRBV29-1|many|TRBD2|TRBJ2-5
TGCAGCGTAGGGACTAGCGGGGAAGAGACCCAGTACTTC
CSVGTSGEETQYF
>TRBV19|few|NA|TRBJ1-5
TGTGCCAGTAGTATTGGGAGGGCGGGGTTGTATCAGCCCCAGCATTTT
CASSIGRAGLYQPQHF
>TRBV19|NA|NA|TRBJ2-6
TGTGCCAGTAGTATTCCCGTGGACGGCTCTGGGGCCAACGTCCTGACTTTC
CASSIPVDGSGANVLTF
>TRBV5-1|few|NA|TRBJ2-7
TGCGCCAGCGGGACACCACAATCCTACGAGCAGTACTTC
CASGTPQSYEQYF
>TRBV7-9|NA|NA|TRBJ2-1
TGTGCCAGCAGCACAGGGGAGGGTTTTCACAATGAGCAGTTCTTC
CASSTGEGFHNEQFF
>TRBV7-6|NA|NA|TRBJ1-4
TGTGCCAGCAGCTCGTCGGCAGGGACCAAACTGTTTTTT
CASSSSAGTKLFF
>TRBV5-1|many|NA|TRBJ2-4
TGTGCCAGCAGCTCCGGACTAGCCAAAAACATTCAGTACTTC
CASSSGLAKNIQYF
>TRBV29-1|few|NA|TRBJ2-7
TGCAGCGTCCTAAAGCTTAAGGGGTTATCCTACGAGCAGTACTTC
CSVLKLKGLSYEQYF
>TRBV7-8|few|NA|TRBJ2-5
TGTGCCAGCAGCTTATTTTTGGGAGGTGGGGAGACCCAGTACTTC
CASSLFLGGGETQYF
>TRBV12-3/TRBV12-4|NA|NA|TRBJ2-5
TGTGCCAGCAGTTTACTGGCATCCACGAAAGAGACCCAGTACTTC
CASSLLASTKETQYF
>TRBV4-3|few|TRBD1|TRBJ1-4
TGCGCCAGCAGCCAAGGTGTCCGGGACAGGGGCGAAAAACTGTTTTTT
CASSQGVRDRGEKLFF
>TRBV29-1|NA|NA|TRBJ1-4
TGCAGCGTTATGACAGACTTTAATGAAAAACTGTTTTTT
CSVMTDFNEKLFF
>TRBV7-9|NA|NA|TRBJ1-2
TGTGCCAGCAGCCCAATTGGGGGCTACACCTTC
CASSPIGGYTF
>TRBV7-2|NA|TRBD2|TRBJ2-2
TGTGCCAGCAGCCGAAGCGGGGGGGCCACAACCGGGGAGCTGTTTTTT
CASSRSGGATTGELFF
>TRBV5-1|NA|TRBD1|TRBJ2-2
TGCGTCAGCAGCTTGGGGACAGACTACACCGGGGAGCTGTTTTTT
CVSSLGTDYTGELFF
>TRBV6-2/TRBV6-3|few|NA|TRBJ1-6
TGTGCCAGCAGCCGAAGGGGGTCACGGAATTCACCCCTCCACTTT
CASSRRGSRNSPLHF
>TRBV20-1|NA|NA|TRBJ2-7
TGCAGTGCTAGGGAGACCGGACTCTCCGAGCAGTACTTC
CSARETGLSEQYF
>TRBV10-3|few|NA|TRBJ1-2
TGTGCCACCCAAGAGGGACCGAACTATGGCTACACCTTC
CATQEGPNYGYTF
>TRBV20-1|NA|TRBD1|TRBJ2-7
TGCAGTGCACCCGGGACAGCCTCCTACGAGCAGTACTTC
CSAPGTASYEQYF
>TRBV29-1|few|NA|TRBJ1-2
TGCAGCGTTGAAGGGGAATGGAACTATGGCTACACCTTC
CSVEGEWNYGYTF
>TRBV24-1|few|NA|TRBJ2-3
TGTGCCACCAGTTCGGGTCGCAGGGGAGGAGATACGCAGTATTTT
CATSSGRRGGDTQYF
>TRBV3-1|few|NA|TRBJ1-1
TGTGCCAGCAGCTCCGCCCTCGGGAGCTCGAACACTGAAGCTTTCTTT
CASSSALGSSNTEAFF
>TRBV29-1|NA|TRBD2|TRBJ2-3
TGCAGCGTTGGCCTAGCGGGGACCACAGATACGCAGTATTTT
CSVGLAGTTDTQYF
>TRBV7-9|NA|TRBD1|TRBJ1-1
TGTGCCAGCACCCGAATTACAGGGGACACTGAAGCTTTCTTT
CASTRITGDTEAFF
>TRBV24-1|many|NA|TRBJ2-5
TGTGCCACCAGTGATTCCCGGGGGGCGCAAGAGACCCAGTACTTC
CATSDSRGAQETQYF
>TRBV5-1|NA|NA|TRBJ2-5
TGCGCCAGCAGCCTCCAACGGGGGAGGTCGGAGACCCAGTACTTC
CASSLQRGRSETQYF
>TRBV6-5|few|TRBD1|TRBJ1-2
TGTGCCAGCAGGCGAGGCGCAGGGGGCACCTATGGCTACACCTTC
CASRRGAGGTYGYTF
>TRBV27|NA|TRBD1|TRBJ2-7
TGTGCCAGCAGTTCGCCCGGGACAGGGGGCTTCGAGCAGTACTTC
CASSSPGTGGFEQYF
>TRBV10-3|NA|NA|TRBJ2-2
TGTGCCATCAGCGAGTTAGTCAACACCGGGGAGCTGTTTTTT
CAISELVNTGELFF
>TRBV2|NA|TRBD1|TRBJ1-1
TGTGCCAGCAGTGAGGGGACAGGGGGCACTGAAGCTTTCTTT
CASSEGTGGTEAFF
>TRBV18|NA|NA|TRBJ2-7
TGTGCCAGCTCTCAAGACGGCTACGAGCAGTACTTC
CASSQDGYEQYF
>TRBV5-1|NA|NA|TRBJ1-1
TGCGCCAGCACCGAACAGAGGGGCACTGAAGCTTTCTTT
CASTEQRGTEAFF
>TRBV5-6|NA|NA|TRBJ1-4
TGTGCCAGCAGCTCACTCGGGTACAGTGAAAAACTGTTTTTT
CASSSLGYSEKLFF
>TRBV7-9|few|NA|TRBJ1-4
TGTGCCAGCAGCTTTTCGGCAGGGGTTGAAAAACTGTTTTTT
CASSFSAGVEKLFF
>TRBV7-2|NA|NA|TRBJ2-5
TGTGCCAGCAGCTTATTTCCCCCCCGGCTGCAAGAGACCCAGTACTTC
CASSLFPPRLQETQYF
>TRBV6-5|NA|NA|TRBJ1-2
TGTGCCAGCAGATCGCGGGACTATGGCTACACCTTC
CASRSRDYGYTF